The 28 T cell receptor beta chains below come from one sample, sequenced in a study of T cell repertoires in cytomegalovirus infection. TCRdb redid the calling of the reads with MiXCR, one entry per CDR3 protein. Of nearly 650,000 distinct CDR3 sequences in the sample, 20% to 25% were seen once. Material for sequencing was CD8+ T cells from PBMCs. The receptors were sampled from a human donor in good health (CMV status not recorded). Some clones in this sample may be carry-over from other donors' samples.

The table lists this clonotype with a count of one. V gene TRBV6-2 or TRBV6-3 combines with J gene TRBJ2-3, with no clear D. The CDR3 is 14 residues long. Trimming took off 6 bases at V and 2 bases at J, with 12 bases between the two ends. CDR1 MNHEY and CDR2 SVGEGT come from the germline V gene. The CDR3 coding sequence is TGTGCCAGCAGGGGCGGCACACACACAGATACGCAGTATTTT. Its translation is CASRGGTHTDTQYF.

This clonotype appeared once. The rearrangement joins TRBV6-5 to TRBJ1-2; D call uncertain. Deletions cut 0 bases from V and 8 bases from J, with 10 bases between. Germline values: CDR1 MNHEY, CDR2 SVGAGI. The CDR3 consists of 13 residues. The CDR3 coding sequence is TGTGCCAGCAGTTACTCAGAGGGAGGCGGCTACACCTTC. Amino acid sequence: CASSYSEGGGYTF.

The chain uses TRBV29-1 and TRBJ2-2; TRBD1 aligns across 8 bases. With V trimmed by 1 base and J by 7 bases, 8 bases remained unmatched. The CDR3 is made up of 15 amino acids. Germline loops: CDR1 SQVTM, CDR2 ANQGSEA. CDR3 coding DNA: TGCAGCGTTGAAGGGCTCAGGGGGCTCGGCGGGGAGCTGTTTTTT. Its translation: CSVEGLRGLGGELFF.

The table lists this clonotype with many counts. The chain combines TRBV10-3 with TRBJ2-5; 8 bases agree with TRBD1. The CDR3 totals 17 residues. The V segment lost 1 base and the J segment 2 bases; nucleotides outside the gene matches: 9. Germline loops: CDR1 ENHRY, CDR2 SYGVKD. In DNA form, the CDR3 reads TGTGCCATCAGTGAGTTAAGACGGACAGGGCCTCAAGAGACCCAGTACTTC. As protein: CAISELRRTGPQETQYF.

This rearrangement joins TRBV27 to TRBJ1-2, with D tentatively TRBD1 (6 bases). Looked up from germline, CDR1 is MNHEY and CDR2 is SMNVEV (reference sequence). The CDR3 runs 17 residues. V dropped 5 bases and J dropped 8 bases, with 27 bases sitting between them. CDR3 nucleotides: TGTGCCAGCAGTCCTATCGACCGGGACAAAGATGGGCTAGGCTACACCTTC. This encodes CASSPIDRDKDGLGYTF.

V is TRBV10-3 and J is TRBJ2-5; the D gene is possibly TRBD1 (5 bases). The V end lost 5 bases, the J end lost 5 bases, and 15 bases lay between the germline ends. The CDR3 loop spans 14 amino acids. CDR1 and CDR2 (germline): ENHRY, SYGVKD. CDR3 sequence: CAISRSGKLETQYF. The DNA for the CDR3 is TGTGCCATCAGTAGATCAGGGAAGTTGGAGACCCAGTACTTC.

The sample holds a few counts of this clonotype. The CDR3 here is CASSEVGNTDTQYF. DNA for the CDR3: TGTGCCAGCAGTGAGGTGGGCAACACAGATACGCAGTATTTT. The V gene is TRBV25-1, the J gene TRBJ2-3; D ambiguous. The germline gives CDR1 MGHDK, CDR2 SYGVNS. Trimming left V 3 bases short and J 2 bases short, with 9 bases between. The CDR3 is 14 residues long. Full variable domain (remainder filled in from reference TRBV25-1 and TRBJ2-3): EADIYQTPRYLVIGTGKKITLECSQTMGHDKMYWYQQDPGMELHLIHYSYGVNSTEKGDLSSESTVSRIRTEHFPLTLESARPSHTSQYLCASSEVGNTDTQYFGPGTRLTVL.

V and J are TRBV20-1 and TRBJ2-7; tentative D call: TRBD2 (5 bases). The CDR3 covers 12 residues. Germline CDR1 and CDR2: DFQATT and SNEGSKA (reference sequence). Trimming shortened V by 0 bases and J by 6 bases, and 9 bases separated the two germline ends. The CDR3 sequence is CSARDLAREQYF. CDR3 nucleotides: TGCAGTGCTAGAGATCTAGCCCGCGAGCAGTACTTC.

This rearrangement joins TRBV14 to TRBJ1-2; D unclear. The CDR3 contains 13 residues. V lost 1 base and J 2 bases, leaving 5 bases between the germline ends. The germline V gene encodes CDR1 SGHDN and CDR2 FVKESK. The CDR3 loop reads CASSQVPNYGYTF. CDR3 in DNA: TGTGCCAGCAGCCAAGTTCCCAACTATGGCTACACCTTC.

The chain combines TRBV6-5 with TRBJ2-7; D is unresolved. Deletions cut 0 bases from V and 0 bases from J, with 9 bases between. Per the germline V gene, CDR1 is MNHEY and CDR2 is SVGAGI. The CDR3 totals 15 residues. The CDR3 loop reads CASSYSLSSSYEQYF. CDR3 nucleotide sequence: TGTGCCAGCAGTTACTCGCTCTCGAGCTCCTACGAGCAGTACTTC.

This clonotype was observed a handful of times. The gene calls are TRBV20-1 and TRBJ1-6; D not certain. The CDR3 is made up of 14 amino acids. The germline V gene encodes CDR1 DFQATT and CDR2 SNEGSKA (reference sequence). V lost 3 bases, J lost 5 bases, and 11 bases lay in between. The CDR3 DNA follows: TGCAGTGCTAGGATTCAGATGGATAATTCACCCCTCCACTTT. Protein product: CSARIQMDNSPLHF.

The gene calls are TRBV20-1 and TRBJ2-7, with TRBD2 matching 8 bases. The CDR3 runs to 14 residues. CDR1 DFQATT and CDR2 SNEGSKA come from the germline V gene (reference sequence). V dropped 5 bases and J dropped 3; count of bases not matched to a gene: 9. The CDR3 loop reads CSAPPERGNYEQYF. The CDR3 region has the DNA TGCAGTGCTCCCCCCGAGCGGGGGAACTACGAGCAGTACTTC.

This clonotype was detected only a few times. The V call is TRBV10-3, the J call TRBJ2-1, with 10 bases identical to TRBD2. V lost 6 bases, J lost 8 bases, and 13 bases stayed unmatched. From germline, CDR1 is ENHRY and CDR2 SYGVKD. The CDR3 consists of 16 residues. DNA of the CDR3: TGTGCCATCAGGTCCTCCGGGACTAGCGCCAGGGATGAGCAGTTCTTC. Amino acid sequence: CAIRSSGTSARDEQFF.

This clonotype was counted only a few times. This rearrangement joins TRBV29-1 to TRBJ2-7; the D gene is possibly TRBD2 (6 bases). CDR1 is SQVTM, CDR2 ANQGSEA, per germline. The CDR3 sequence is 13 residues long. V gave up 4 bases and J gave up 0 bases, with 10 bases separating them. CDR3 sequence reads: CSVVGGGSYEQYF. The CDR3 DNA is TGCAGCGTTGTGGGGGGAGGCTCCTACGAGCAGTACTTC.

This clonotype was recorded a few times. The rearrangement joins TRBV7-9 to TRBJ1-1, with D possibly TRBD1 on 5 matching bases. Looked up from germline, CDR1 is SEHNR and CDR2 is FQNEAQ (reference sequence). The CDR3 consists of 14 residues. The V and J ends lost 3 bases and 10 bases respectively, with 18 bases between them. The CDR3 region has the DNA TGTGCCAGCAGCTTCCCCCGTTTGGGGGGAGGAGCTTTCTTT. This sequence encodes CASSFPRLGGGAFF. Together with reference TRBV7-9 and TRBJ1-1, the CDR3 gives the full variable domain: DTGVSQNPRHKITKRGQNVTFRCDPISEHNRLYWYRQTLGQGPEFLTYFQNEAQLEKSRLLSDRFSAERPKGSFSTLEIQRTEQGDSAMYLCASSFPRLGGGAFFGQGTRLTVV.

DNA for the CDR3: TGTGCCAGCAGTTACTTGGGGAACAATGAGCAGTTCTTC. Amino acid sequence: CASSYLGNNEQFF. The chain couples TRBV6-5 to TRBJ2-1; D is unresolved. Germline V gene data show CDR1 as MNHEY and CDR2 as SVGAGI. There are 13 residues in the CDR3. The V end lost 1 base, the J end lost 5 bases, and 6 bases lay between the germline ends.

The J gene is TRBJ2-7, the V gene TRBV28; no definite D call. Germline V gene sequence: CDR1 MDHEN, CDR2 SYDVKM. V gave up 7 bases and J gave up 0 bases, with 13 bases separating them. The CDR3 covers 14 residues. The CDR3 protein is CASNSRDSSYEQYV. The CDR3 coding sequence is TGTGCCAGCAACTCCCGTGATAGCTCCTACGAGCAGTACGTC.

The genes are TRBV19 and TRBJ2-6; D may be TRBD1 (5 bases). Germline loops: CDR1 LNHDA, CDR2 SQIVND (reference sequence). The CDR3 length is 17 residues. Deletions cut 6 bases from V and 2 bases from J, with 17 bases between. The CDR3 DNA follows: TGTGCCAGTAGGCGACATAGTATCAGGGCTGGGGCCAACGTCCTGACTTTC. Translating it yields CASRRHSIRAGANVLTF.

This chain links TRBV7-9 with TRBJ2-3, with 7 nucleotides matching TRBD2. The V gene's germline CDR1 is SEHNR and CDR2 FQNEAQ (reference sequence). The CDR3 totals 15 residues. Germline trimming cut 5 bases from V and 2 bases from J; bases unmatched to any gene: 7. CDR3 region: CASSPGGSYTDTQYF. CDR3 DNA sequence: TGTGCCAGCAGCCCGGGGGGATCCTACACAGATACGCAGTATTTT.

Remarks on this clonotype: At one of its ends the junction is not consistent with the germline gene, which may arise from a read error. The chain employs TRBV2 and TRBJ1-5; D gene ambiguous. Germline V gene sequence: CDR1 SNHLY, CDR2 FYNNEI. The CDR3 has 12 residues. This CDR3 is CASSEEGQPQHF. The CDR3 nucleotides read TGTGCCAGCAGCGAAGAGGGTCAGCCCCAGCATTTT.

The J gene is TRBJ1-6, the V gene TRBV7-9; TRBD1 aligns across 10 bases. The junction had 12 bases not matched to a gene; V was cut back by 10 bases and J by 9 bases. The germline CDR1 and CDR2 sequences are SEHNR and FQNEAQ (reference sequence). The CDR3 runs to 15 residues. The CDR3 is CANRGQGIEGSPLHF. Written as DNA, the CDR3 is TGTGCCAACAGGGGACAGGGGATTGAGGGTTCACCCCTCCACTTT.

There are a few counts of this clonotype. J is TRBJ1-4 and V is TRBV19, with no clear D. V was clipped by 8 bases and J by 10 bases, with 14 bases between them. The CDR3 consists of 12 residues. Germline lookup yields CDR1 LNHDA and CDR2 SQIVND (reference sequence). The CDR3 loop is CASFRPGGKLFF. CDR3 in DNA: TGTGCCAGTTTCCGCCCGGGAGGAAAACTGTTTTTT.

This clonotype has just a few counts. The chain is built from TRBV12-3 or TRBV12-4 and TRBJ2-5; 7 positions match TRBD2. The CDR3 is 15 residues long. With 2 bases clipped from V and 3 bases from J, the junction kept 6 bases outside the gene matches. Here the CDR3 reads CASSLRSGPEETQYF. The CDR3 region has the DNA TGTGCCAGCAGTTTACGTAGCGGGCCCGAAGAGACCCAGTACTTC.

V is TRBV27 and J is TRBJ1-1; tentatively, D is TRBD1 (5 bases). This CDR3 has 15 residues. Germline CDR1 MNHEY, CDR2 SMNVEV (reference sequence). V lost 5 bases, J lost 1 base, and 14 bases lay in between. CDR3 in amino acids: CASSAPGGANTEAFF. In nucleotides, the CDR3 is TGTGCCAGCAGTGCTCCGGGAGGGGCGAACACTGAAGCTTTCTTT.

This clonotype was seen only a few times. The DNA of the CDR3 is TGTGCCACGGGGGGGGGTGACTCCTACAATGAGCAGTTCTTC. It is translated as CATGGGDSYNEQFF. The rearrangement uses TRBV9 and TRBJ2-1, with 8 bases aligning to TRBD2. V trimming: 9 bases; J trimming: 0 bases; junction bases outside the gene matches: 5. Germline V gene sequence: CDR1 SGDLS, CDR2 YYNGEE. The CDR3 contains 14 residues.

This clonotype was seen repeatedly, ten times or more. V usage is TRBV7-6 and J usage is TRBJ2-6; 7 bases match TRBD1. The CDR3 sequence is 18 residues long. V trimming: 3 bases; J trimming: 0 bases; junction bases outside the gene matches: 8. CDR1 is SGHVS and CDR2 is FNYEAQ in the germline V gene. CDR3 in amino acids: CASSFRDRDYSGANVLTF. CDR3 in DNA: TGTGCCAGCAGCTTTCGGGACAGAGATTACTCTGGGGCCAACGTCCTGACTTTC.

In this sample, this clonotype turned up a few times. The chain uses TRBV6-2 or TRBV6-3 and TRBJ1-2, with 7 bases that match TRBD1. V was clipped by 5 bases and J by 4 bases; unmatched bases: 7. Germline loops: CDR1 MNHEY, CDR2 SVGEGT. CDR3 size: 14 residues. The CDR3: CASSPGQLFYGYTF. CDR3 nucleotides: TGTGCCAGCAGTCCGGGACAGCTTTTCTATGGCTACACCTTC.

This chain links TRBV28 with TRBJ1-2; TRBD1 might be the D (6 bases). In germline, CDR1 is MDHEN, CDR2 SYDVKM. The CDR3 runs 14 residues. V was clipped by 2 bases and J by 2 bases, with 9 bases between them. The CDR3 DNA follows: TGTGCCAGCAGTTTACTGGACAGCAACTATGGCTACACCTTC. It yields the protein CASSLLDSNYGYTF.